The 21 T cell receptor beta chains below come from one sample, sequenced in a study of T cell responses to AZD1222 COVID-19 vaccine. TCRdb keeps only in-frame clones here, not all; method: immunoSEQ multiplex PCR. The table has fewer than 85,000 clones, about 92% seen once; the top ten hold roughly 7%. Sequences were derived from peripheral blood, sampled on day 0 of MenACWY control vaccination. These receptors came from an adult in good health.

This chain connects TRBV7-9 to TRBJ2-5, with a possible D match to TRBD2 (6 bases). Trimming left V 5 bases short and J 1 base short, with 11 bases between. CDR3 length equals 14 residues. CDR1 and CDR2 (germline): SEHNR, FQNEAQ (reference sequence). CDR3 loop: CASSPIAVQETQYF. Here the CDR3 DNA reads TGTGCCAGCAGCCCAATAGCGGTCCAAGAGACCCAGTACTTC.

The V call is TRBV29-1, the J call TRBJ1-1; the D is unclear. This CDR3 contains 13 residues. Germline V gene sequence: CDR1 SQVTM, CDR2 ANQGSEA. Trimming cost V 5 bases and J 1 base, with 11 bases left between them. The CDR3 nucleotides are TGCAGCGTTTGTGAGTTGGGGAACACTGAAGCTTTCTTT. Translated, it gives CSVCELGNTEAFF.

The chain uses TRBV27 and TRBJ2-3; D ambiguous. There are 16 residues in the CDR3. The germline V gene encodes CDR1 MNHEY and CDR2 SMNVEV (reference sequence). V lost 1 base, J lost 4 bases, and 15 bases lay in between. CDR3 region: CASSLLPPLRADTQYF. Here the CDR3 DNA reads TGTGCCAGCAGTTTATTGCCCCCCCTGCGAGCAGATACGCAGTATTTT.

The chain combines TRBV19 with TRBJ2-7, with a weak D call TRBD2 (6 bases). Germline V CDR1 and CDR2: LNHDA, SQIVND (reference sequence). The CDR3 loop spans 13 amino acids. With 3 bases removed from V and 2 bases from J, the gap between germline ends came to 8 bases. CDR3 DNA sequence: TGTGCCAGTAGTATCGCGGGGACCTACGAGCAGTACTTC. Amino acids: CASSIAGTYEQYF.

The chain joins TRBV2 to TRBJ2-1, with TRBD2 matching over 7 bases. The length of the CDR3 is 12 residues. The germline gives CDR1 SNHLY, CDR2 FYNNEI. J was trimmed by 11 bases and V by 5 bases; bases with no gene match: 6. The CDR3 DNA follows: TGTGCCAGCAGTAGTGGGACTAACCAGCAGTTCTTC. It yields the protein CASSSGTNQQFF.

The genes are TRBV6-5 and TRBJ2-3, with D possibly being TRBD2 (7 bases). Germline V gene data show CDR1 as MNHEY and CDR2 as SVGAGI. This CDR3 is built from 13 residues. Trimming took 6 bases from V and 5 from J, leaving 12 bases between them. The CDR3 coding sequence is TGTGCCAGCAGCCGAGGGGGGGAAGATACGCAGTATTTT. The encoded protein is CASSRGGEDTQYF.

The CDR3 DNA is TGTGCCAGCAGTTCGTCAGGGACAGTTGGGGAGCAGTACTTC. Translation: CASSSSGTVGEQYF. The chain joins TRBV28 to TRBJ2-7; 7 bases fit TRBD1. The CDR3 consists of 14 residues. Trimming at V came to 4 bases and at J to 7 bases, leaving 10 bases not matched to a gene. CDR1 is MDHEN and CDR2 is SYDVKM in the germline V gene.

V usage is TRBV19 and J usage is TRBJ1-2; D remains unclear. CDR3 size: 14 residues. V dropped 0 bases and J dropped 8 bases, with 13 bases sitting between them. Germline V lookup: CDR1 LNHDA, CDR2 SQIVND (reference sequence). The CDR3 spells CASSIDRIGLGYTF. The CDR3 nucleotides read TGTGCCAGTAGTATAGATCGGATAGGGTTAGGCTACACCTTC.

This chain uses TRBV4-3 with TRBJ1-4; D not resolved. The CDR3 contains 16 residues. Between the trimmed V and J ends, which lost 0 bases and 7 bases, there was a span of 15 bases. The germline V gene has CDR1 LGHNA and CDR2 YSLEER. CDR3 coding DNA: TGCGCCAGCAGCCAAGATTTAGGACCGGCTAGTGAAAAACTGTTTTTT. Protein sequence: CASSQDLGPASEKLFF.

The CDR3 loop reads CASSPGDRPLTDTQYF. DNA of the CDR3: TGTGCCAGCAGCCCTGGGGACAGGCCGCTCACAGATACGCAGTATTTT. J is TRBJ2-3 and V is TRBV14; 8 bases line up with TRBD1. The junction had 8 bases not matched to a gene; V was cut back by 4 bases and J by 2 bases. The CDR3 loop spans 16 amino acids. Germline-derived CDR1 and CDR2 are SGHDN and FVKESK.

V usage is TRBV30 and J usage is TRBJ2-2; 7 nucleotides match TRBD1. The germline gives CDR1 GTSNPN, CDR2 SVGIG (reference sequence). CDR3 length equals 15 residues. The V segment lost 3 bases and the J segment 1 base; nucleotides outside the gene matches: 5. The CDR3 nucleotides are TGTGCCTGGAGAACCGGGACAGAGAACACCGGGGAGCTGTTTTTT. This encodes CAWRTGTENTGELFF. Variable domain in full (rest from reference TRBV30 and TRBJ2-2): SQTIHQWPATLVQPVGSPLSLECTVEGTSNPNLYWYRQAAGRGLQLLFYSVGIGQISSEVPQNLSASRPQDRQFILSSKKLLLSDSGFYLCAWRTGTENTGELFFGEGSRLTVL.

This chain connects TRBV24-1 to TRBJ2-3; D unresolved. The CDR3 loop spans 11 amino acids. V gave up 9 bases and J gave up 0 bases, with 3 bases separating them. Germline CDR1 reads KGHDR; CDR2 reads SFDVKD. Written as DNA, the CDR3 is TGTGCCACCTCCAGCACAGATACGCAGTATTTT. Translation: CATSSTDTQYF.

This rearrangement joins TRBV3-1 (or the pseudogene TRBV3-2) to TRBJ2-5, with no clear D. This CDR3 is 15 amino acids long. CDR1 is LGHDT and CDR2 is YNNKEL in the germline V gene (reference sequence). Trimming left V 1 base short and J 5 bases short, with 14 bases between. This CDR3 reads CASSQATTSTETQYF. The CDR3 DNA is TGTGCCAGCAGCCAAGCAACGACGTCAACGGAGACCCAGTACTTC.

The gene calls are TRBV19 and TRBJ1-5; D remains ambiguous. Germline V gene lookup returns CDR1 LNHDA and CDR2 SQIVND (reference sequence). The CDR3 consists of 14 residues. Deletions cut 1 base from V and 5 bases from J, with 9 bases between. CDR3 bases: TGTGCCAGTAGTATAGGGTACGGGTATCAGCCCCAGCATTTT. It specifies CASSIGYGYQPQHF.

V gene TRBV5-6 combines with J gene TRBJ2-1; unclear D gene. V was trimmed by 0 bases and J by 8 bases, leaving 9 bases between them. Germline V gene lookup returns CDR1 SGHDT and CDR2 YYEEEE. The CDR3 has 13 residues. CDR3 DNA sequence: TGTGCCAGCAGCTTGGTAGGGCAGGATGAGCAGTTCTTC. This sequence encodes CASSLVGQDEQFF. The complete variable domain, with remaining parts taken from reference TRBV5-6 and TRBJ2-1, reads DAGVTQSPTHLIKTRGQQVTLRCSPKSGHDTVSWYQQALGQGPQFIFQYYEEEERQRGNFPDRFSGHQFPNYSSELNVNALLLGDSALYLCASSLVGQDEQFFGPGTRLTVL.

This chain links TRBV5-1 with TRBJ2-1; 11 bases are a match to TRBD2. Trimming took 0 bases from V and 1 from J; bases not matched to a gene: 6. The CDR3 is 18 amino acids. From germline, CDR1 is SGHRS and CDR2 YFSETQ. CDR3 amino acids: CASSLVAGGLVSYNEQFF. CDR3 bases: TGCGCCAGCAGCTTGGTAGCGGGAGGGCTTGTGTCCTACAATGAGCAGTTCTTC.

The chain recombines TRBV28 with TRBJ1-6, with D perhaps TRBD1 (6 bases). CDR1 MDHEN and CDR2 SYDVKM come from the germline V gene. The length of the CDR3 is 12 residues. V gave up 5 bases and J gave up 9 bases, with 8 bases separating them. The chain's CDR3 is CASSPRGSPLHF. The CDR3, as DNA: TGTGCCAGCAGTCCCAGGGGTTCACCCCTCCACTTT.

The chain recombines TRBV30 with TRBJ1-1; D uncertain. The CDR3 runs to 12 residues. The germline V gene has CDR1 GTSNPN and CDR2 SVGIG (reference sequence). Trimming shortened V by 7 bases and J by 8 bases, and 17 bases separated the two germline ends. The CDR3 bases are TGTGCCTTGGGTGAAGGACGGTCGGAAGCTTTCTTT. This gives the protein CALGEGRSEAFF.

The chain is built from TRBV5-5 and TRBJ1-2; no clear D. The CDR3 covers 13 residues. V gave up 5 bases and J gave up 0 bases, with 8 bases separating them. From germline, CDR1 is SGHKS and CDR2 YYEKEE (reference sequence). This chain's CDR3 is CASRAEANYGYTF. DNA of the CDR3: TGTGCCAGCAGGGCGGAAGCTAACTATGGCTACACCTTC.

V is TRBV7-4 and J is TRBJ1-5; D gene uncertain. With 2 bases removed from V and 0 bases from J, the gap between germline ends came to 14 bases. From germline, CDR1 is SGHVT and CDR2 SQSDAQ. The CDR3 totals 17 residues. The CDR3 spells CASSLPRQVDSNQPQHF. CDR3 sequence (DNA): TGTGCCAGCAGCTTACCCCGGCAAGTAGATAGCAATCAGCCCCAGCATTTT.

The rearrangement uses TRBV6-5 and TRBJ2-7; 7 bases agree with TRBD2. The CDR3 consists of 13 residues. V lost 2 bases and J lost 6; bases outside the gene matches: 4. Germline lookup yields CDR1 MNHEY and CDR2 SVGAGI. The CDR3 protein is CASSYAGAAEQYF. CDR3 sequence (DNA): TGTGCCAGCAGTTACGCGGGAGCCGCCGAGCAGTACTTC.